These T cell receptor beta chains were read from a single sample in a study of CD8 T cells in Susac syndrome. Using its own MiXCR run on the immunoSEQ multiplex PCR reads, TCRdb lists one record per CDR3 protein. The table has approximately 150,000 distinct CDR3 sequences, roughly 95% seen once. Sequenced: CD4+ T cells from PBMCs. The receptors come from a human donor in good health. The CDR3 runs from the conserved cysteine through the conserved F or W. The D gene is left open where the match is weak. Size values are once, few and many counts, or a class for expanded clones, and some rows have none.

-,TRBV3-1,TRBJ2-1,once,CASSQGEAPYNEQFF,TGTGCCAGCAGCCAAGGGGAAGCCCCTTACAATGAGCAGTTCTTC
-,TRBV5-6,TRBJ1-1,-,CASSLVGPSGTEAFF,TGTGCCAGCAGCTTGGTGGGCCCGTCGGGCACTGAAGCTTTCTTT
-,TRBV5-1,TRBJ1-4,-,CASSSGMINEKLFF,TGCGCCAGCAGCAGCGGGATGATAAATGAAAAACTGTTTTTT
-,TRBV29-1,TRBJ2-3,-,CSVDGPGDDTQYF,TGCAGCGTTGATGGCCCAGGGGATGATACGCAGTATTTT
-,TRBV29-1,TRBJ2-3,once,CSVVRGWDTDTQYF,TGCAGCGTTGTCAGAGGCTGGGACACAGATACGCAGTATTTT
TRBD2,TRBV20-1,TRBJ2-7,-,CSASGLAGEYEQYF,TGCAGTGCTAGCGGTCTAGCGGGAGAATACGAGCAGTACTTC
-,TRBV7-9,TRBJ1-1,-,CASSTTRHSEGREAFF,TGTGCCAGCAGCACTACAAGGCATTCGGAGGGGAGGGAAGCTTTCTTT
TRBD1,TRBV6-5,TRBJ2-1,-,CASSSVQGKNEQFF,TGTGCCAGCAGTTCGGTACAGGGGAAAAATGAGCAGTTCTTC
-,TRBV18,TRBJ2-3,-,CASSPRGRLAQDTQYF,TGTGCCAGCTCACCACGCGGTAGGCTGGCCCAAGATACGCAGTATTTT
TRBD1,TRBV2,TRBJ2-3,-,CASPGQGYDTQYF,TGTGCCAGCCCGGGACAGGGGTACGATACGCAGTATTTT
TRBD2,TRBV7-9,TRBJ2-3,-,CASSPEGLAGGEDTQYF,TGTGCCAGCAGCCCAGAAGGACTAGCGGGAGGAGAGGATACGCAGTATTTT